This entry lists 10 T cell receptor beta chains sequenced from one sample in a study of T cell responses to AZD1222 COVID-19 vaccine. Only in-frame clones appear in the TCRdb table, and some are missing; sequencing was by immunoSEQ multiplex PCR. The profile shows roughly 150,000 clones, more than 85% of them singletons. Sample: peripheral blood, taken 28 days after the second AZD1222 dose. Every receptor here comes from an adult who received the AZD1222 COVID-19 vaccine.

The CDR3 DNA is TGTGCCAGTAGTATTTCCGTACGCGGGGAGACCCAGTACTTC. It translates to CASSISVRGETQYF. The V and J genes are TRBV19 and TRBJ2-5; D is perhaps TRBD2 (5 bases). V was clipped by 3 bases and J by 5 bases, with 13 bases between them. This CDR3 contains 14 residues. The germline V gene has CDR1 LNHDA and CDR2 SQIVND (reference sequence).

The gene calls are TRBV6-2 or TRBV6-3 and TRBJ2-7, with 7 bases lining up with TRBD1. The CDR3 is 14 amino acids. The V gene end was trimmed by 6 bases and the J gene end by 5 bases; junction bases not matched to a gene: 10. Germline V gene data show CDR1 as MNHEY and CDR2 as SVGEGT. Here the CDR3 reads CASSPLDRPNEQYF. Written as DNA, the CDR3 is TGTGCCAGCAGCCCATTGGACAGGCCCAACGAGCAGTACTTC.

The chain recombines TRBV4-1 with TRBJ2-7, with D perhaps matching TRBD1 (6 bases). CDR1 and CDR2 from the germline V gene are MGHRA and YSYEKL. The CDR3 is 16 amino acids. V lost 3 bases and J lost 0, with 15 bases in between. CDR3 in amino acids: CASSHMTGALSYEQYF. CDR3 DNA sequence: TGCGCCAGCAGCCATATGACAGGTGCGCTCTCCTACGAGCAGTACTTC.

The CDR3 reads CASGLDTIVRPSNQPQHF. In DNA form, the CDR3 reads TGTGCTAGTGGTTTGGACACCATCGTTAGGCCTAGCAATCAGCCCCAGCATTTT. This chain connects TRBV12-5 to TRBJ1-5, with D uncertain. The CDR3 length is 18 residues. V lost 1 base and J 0 bases, leaving 16 bases between the germline ends. Germline V lookup: CDR1 LGHNT, CDR2 FRNRAP.

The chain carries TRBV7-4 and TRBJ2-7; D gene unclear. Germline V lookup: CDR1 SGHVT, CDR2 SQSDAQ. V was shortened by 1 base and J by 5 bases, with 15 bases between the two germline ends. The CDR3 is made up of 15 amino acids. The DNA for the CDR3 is TGTGCCAGCAGCTTAGTTTGTCTGGGGATGAACGAGCAGTACTTC. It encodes CASSLVCLGMNEQYF.

For the CDR3, the DNA is TGTGCCAGCAGCTTACGGACTCCTACGCATGAGCAGTTCTTC. Translating it yields CASSLRTPTHEQFF. V gene TRBV5-6 combines with J gene TRBJ2-1; possible D gene TRBD2, 5 bases. Germline-derived CDR1 and CDR2 are SGHDT and YYEEEE. V lost 2 bases to trimming and J lost 8 bases, with 14 bases between them. The length of the CDR3 is 14 residues.

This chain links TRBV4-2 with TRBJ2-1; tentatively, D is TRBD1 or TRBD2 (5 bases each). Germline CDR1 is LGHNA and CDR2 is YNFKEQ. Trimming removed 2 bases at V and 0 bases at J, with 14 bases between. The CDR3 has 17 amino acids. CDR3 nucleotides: TGTGCCAGCAGCCAAAGATCATCAGGGAGCTCCTACAATGAGCAGTTCTTC. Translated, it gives CASSQRSSGSSYNEQFF.

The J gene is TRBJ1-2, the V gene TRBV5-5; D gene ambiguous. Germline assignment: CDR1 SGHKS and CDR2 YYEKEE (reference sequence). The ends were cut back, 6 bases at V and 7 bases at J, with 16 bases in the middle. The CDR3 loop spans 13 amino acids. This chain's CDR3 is CASTLPPQPGYTF. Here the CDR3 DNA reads TGTGCCAGCACCCTACCCCCTCAGCCTGGCTACACCTTC.

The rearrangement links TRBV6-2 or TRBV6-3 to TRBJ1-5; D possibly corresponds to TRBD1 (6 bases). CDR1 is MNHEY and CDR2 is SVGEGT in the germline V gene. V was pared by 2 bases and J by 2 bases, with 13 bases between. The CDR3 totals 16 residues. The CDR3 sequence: CASSYGGGWRNQPQHF. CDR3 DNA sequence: TGTGCCAGCAGTTACGGCGGGGGCTGGCGCAATCAGCCCCAGCATTTT.

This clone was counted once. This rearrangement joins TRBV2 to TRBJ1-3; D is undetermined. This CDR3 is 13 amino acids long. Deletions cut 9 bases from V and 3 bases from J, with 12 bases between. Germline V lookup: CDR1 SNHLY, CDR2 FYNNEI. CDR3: CASVFGSGNTIYF. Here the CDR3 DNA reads TGTGCCAGTGTATTCGGGAGTGGAAACACCATATATTTT.